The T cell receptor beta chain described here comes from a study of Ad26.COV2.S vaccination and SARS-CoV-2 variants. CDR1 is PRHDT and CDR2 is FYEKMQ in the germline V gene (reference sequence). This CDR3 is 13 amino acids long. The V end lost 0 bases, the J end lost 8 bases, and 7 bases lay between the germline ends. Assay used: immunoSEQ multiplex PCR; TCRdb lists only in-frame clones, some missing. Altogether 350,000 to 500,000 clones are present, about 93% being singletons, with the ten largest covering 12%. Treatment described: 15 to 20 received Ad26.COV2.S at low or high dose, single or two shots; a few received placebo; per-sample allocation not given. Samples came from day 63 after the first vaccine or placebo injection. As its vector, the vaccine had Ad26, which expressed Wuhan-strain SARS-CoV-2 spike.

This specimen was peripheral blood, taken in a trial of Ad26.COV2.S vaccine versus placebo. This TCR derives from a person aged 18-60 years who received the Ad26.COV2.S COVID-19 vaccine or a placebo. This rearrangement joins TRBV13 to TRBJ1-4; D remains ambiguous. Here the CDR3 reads CASSLGFGEKLFF. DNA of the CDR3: TGTGCCAGCAGCTTAGGGTTTGGCGAAAAACTGTTTTTT. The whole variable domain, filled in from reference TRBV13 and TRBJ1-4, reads AAGVIQSPRHLIKEKRETATLKCYPIPRHDTVYWYQQGPGQDPQFLISFYEKMQSDKGSIPDRFSAQQFSDYHSELNMSSLELGDSALYFCASSLGFGEKLFFGSGTQLSVL.